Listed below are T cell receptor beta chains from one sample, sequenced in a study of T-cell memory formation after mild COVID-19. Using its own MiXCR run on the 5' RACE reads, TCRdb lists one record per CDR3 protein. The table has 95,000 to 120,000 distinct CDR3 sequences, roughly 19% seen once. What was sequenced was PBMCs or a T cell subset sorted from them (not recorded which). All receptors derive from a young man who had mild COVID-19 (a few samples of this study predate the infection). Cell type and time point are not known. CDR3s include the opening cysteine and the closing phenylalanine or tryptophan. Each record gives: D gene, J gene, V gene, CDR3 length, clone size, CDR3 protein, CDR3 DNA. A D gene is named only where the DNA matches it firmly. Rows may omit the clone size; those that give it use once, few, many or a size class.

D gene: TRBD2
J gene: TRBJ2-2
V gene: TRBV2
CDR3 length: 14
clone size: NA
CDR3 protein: CASREGLAVGELFF
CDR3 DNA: TGTGCCAGCAGAGAGGGACTAGCGGTCGGGGAGCTGTTTTTT

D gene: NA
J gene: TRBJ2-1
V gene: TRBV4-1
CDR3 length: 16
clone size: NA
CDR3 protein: CASSQVGRGTYNEQFF
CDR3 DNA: TGCGCCAGCAGCCAAGTAGGTCGGGGGACCTACAATGAGCAGTTCTTC

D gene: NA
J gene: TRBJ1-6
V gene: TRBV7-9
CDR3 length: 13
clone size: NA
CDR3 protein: CASSLTGDSPLHF
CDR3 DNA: TGTGCCAGCAGCTTAACAGGAGATTCACCCCTCCACTTT

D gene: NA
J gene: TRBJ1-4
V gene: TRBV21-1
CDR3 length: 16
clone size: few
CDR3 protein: CASSLDGGGKNEKLFF
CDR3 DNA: TGTGCCAGCAGCCTGGACGGAGGGGGCAAAAATGAAAAACTGTTTTTT

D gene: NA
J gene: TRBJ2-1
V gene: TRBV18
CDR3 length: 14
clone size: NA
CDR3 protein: CASSGWGRDNEQFF
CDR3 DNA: TGTGCCAGCTCCGGGTGGGGCCGCGACAATGAGCAGTTCTTC

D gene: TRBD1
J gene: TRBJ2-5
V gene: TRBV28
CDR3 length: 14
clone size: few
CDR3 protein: CASSRTGNLQTQYF
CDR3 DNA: TGTGCCAGCAGTAGGACAGGGAATCTACAGACCCAGTACTTC

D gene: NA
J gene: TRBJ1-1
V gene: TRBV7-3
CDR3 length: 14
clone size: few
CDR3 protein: CASSLSSENTEAFF
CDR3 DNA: TGTGCCAGCAGCTTATCCTCAGAGAACACTGAAGCTTTCTTT

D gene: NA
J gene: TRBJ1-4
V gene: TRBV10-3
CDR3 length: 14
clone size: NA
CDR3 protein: CAISRRGGEEKLFF
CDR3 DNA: TGTGCCATCAGCCGGCGCGGAGGGGAGGAAAAACTGTTTTTT

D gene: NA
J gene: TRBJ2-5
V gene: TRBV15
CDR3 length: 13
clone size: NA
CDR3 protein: CATSRGDAAPQYF
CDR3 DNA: TGTGCCACCAGCAGGGGTGATGCGGCGCCCCAGTACTTC

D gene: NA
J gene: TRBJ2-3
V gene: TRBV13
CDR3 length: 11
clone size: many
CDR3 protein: CASSLNGPEYF
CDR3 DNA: TGTGCCAGCAGCTTAAATGGTCCGGAGTATTTT

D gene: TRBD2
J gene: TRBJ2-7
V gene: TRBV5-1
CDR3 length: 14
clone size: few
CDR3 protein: CASSPIAGSYEQYF
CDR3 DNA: TGCGCCAGCAGCCCAATAGCGGGCTCCTACGAGCAGTACTTC

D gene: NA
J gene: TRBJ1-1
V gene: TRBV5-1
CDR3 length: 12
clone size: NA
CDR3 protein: CASRPDTSEAFF
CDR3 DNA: TGCGCCAGCAGGCCGGATACGTCTGAAGCTTTCTTT

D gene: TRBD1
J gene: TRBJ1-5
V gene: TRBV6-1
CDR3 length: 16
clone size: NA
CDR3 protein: CATEDTGTGANQPQHF
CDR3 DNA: TGTGCCACCGAAGATACCGGGACAGGGGCCAATCAGCCCCAGCATTTT

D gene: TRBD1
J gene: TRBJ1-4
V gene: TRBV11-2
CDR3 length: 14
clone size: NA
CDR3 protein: CASISGTGAEKLFF
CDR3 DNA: TGTGCCAGCATCTCCGGGACAGGGGCTGAAAAACTGTTTTTT

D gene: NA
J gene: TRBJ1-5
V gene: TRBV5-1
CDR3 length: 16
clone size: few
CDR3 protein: CASSVGDGSGNQPQHF
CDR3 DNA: TGCGCCAGCAGCGTGGGGGACGGTTCGGGCAATCAGCCCCAGCATTTT

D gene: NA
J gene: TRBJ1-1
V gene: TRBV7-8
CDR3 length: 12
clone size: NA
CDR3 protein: CASSSGPYEAFF
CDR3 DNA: TGTGCCAGCAGCTCCGGACCGTATGAAGCTTTCTTT

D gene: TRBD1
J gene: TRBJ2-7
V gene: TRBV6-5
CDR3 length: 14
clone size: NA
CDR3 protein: CASRRDREAYEQYF
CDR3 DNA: TGTGCCAGCAGACGGGACAGGGAGGCTTACGAGCAGTACTTC

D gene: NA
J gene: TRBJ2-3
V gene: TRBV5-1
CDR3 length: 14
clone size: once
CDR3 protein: CASSEPSGTDTQYF
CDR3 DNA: TGCGCCAGCAGCGAACCTTCTGGCACAGATACGCAGTATTTT

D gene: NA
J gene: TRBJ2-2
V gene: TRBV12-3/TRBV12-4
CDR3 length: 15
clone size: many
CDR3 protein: CASSPQGSWTGELFF
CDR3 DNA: TGTGCCAGCAGCCCCCAGGGGAGCTGGACCGGGGAGCTGTTTTTT

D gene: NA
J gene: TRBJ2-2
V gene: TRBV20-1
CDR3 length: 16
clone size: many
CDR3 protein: CSAREAARINTGELFF
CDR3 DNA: TGCAGTGCTAGAGAAGCGGCCAGGATAAACACCGGGGAGCTGTTTTTT

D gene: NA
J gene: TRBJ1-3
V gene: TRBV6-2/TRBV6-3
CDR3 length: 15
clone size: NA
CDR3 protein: CASTPGEGRGNTIYF
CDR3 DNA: TGTGCCAGCACCCCGGGCGAGGGACGAGGAAACACCATATATTTT

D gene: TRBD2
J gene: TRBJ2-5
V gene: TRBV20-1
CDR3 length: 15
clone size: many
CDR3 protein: CSAVLAGGSQETQYF
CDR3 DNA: TGCAGTGCGGTGCTAGCGGGGGGCTCCCAAGAGACCCAGTACTTC

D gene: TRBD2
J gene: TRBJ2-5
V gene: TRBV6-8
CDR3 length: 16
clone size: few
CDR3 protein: CASSPRDYKYQETQYF
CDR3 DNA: TGTGCCAGCAGCCCTAGGGACTACAAGTACCAAGAGACCCAGTACTTC

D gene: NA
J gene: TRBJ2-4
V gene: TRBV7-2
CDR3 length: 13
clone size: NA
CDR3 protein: CASSLGPLNIQYF
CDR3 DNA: TGTGCCAGCAGCTTGGGGCCACTAAACATTCAGTACTTC

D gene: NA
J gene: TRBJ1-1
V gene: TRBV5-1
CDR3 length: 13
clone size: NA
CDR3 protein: CASSWDDYTEAFF
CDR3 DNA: TGCGCCAGCAGCTGGGACGATTACACTGAAGCTTTCTTT

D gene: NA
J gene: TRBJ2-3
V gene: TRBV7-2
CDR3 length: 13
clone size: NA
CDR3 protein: CASSSTHRDPQYF
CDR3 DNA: TGTGCCAGCAGCTCAACACACAGGGATCCGCAGTATTTT

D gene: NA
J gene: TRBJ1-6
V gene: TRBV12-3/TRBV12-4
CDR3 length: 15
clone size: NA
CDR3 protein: CASSGPSSYNSPLHF
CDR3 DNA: TGTGCCAGCAGCGGACCGAGCTCCTATAATTCACCCCTCCACTTT

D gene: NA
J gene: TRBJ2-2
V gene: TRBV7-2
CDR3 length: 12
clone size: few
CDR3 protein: CAIALGFGELFF
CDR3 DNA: TGTGCCATCGCACTGGGGTTCGGGGAGCTGTTTTTT

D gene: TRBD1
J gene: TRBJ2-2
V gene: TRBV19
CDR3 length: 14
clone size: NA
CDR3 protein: CASCRTGLTGELFF
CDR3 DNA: TGTGCCAGTTGCAGGACAGGACTCACCGGGGAGCTGTTTTTT

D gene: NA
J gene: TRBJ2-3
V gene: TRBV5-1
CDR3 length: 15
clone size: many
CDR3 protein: CASSLGLVGTDTQYF
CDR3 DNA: TGCGCCAGCAGCTTGGGACTAGTCGGCACAGATACGCAGTATTTT

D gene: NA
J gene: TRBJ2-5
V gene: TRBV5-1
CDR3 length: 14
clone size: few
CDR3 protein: CASSLGTIKETQYF
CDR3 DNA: TGCGCCAGCAGCTTGGGTACAATCAAAGAGACCCAGTACTTC

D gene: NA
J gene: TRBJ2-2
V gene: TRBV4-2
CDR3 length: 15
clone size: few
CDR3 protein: CASSQVTRNTGELFF
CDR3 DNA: TGTGCCAGCAGCCAAGTGACGCGGAACACCGGGGAGCTGTTTTTT

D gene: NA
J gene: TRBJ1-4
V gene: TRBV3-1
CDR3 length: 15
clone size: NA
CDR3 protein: CASSQGDGSNEKLFF
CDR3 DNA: TGTGCCAGCAGCCAAGGAGACGGATCTAATGAAAAACTGTTTTTT

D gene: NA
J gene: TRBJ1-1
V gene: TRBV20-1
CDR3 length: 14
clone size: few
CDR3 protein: CSARGGRGNTEAFF
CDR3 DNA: TGCAGTGCTAGAGGCGGCAGGGGGAACACTGAAGCTTTCTTT

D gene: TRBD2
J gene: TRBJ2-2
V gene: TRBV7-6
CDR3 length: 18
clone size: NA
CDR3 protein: CASSLITSGGAWTGELFF
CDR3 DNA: TGTGCCAGCAGCTTAATAACTAGCGGGGGGGCCTGGACCGGGGAGCTGTTTTTT

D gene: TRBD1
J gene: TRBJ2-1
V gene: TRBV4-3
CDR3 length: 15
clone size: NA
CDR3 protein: CASSLDRGSSYEQFF
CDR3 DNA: TGCGCCAGCAGCCTCGACAGGGGGTCTAGTTATGAGCAGTTCTTC